The rows below give T cell receptor beta chains drawn from one sample of a study of TIL therapy for anti-PD-1-resistant metastatic lung cancer. Profiled with immunoSEQ multiplex PCR; TCRdb holds only in-frame clones, not every one. The sample shows 95,000 or so clones, less than 70% of them seen only once. This material consisted of tumor tissue, taken at baseline. These receptor sequences come from a person aged 25-85 years with non-small cell lung cancer. Both conserved end residues are part of each CDR3. D genes are given only for firm matches. The size of a clone is reported for some rows only, either as once, few or many, or as a class for expanded clones.

>TRBJ1-1|TRBV28|NA|NA
CASSLPGEGSTEAFF
TGTGCCAGCAGCCTCCCCGGGGAGGGAAGCACTGAAGCTTTCTTT
>TRBJ1-1|TRBV6-1|NA|NA
CASSEKGGRSYKSFF
TGTGCCAGCAGTGAAAAAGGGGGGCGCTCTTATAAGTCTTTCTTT
>TRBJ1-6|TRBV7-8|TRBD1|many
CASSARDRGNSPLHF
TGTGCCAGCAGCGCGCGGGACAGGGGAAATTCACCCCTCCACTTT
>TRBJ1-2|TRBV5-6|NA|NA
CASSPGPADYGYTF
TGTGCCAGCAGCCCGGGTCCGGCAGACTATGGCTACACCTTC
>TRBJ2-1|TRBV5-1|NA|NA
CASSPGTYNEQFF
TGCGCCAGCAGCCCCGGGACCTACAATGAGCAGTTCTTC
>TRBJ2-3|TRBV14|NA|few
CASSQGWGNADTQYF
TGTGCCAGCAGCCAGGGTTGGGGGAACGCAGATACGCAGTATTTT
>TRBJ2-7|TRBV5-1|NA|NA
CASSTLRQPPYEQYF
TGCGCCAGCAGCACCCTGAGACAGCCCCCCTACGAGCAGTACTTC
>TRBJ1-2|TRBV4-1|NA|few
CASSPPDRSYGYTF
TGCGCCAGCAGCCCCCCGGACCGCTCCTATGGCTACACCTTC
>TRBJ1-4|TRBV30|NA|few
CARDLRGGKLFF
TGTGCCCGGGACCTCCGAGGGGGAAAACTGTTTTTT
>TRBJ1-2|TRBV5-1|NA|few
CASSSGPGVYGYTF
TGCGCCAGCAGCTCAGGACCCGGGGTCTATGGCTACACCTTC
>TRBJ2-1|TRBV11-3|TRBD1|NA
CASSLGGQGAHEQFF
TGTGCCAGCAGCTTAGGGGGACAGGGGGCCCATGAGCAGTTCTTC
>TRBJ2-1|TRBV7-8|TRBD2|NA
CASSLDSGKVEQFF
TGTGCCAGCAGCTTAGATAGCGGGAAGGTTGAGCAGTTCTTC
>TRBJ2-7|TRBV18|TRBD2|NA
CASSPPGNPGLATYEQYF
TGTGCCAGCTCACCTCCCGGGAACCCGGGACTAGCGACCTACGAGCAGTACTTC
>TRBJ2-2|TRBV7-9|TRBD2|few
CASSSTPGLAGGYTGELFF
TGTGCCAGCAGCTCCACCCCTGGACTAGCGGGGGGGTACACCGGGGAGCTGTTTTTT
>TRBJ2-5|TRBV5-1|NA|NA
CASSLGGEETQYF
TGCGCCAGCAGCTTGGGTGGAGAAGAGACCCAGTACTTC
>TRBJ2-3|TRBV4-2|TRBD2|once
CASSRTTSGGAGAPDTQYF
TGTGCCAGCAGCCGGACGACTAGCGGGGGCGCGGGGGCCCCAGATACGCAGTATTTT
>TRBJ2-7|TRBV6-6|NA|NA
CASSAIGEQYF
TGTGCCAGCAGTGCCATAGGCGAGCAGTACTTC
>TRBJ1-2|TRBV14|NA|NA
CASSPIAGREGYTF
TGTGCCAGCAGCCCCATCGCGGGCCGGGAAGGCTACACCTTC
>TRBJ1-5|TRBV28|NA|NA
CASSEGGRRNQPQHF
TGTGCCAGCAGTGAAGGAGGGCGGCGCAATCAGCCCCAGCATTTT
>TRBJ1-1|TRBV10-2|TRBD1|once
CAVTRGGNSEAFF
TGCGCCGTAACCAGGGGGGGGAATTCCGAAGCTTTCTTT
>TRBJ2-2|TRBV6-5|TRBD2|NA
CASKVAGYTGELFF
TGTGCCAGCAAGGTAGCGGGGTACACCGGGGAGCTGTTTTTT